These T cell receptor beta chains were read from a single sample in a study of sequential checkpoint blockade in melanoma. Clones were read by immunoSEQ multiplex PCR, and TCRdb kept only the in-frame ones, dropping some. The table has 40,000 or so clones, over 30% seen once. Here the sequenced sample was tumor tissue (inferred from file names), taken from a patient given nivolumab and ipilimumab in sequence. These receptors were obtained from a human donor with melanoma. Both conserved end residues are part of each CDR3. D genes are given only for firm matches. Size is omitted from some rows. Given values are once, few, many or a class for expanded clones.

size,D,J,V,length,CDR3,DNA
-,-,TRBJ2-2,TRBV14,11,CASITTGELFF,TGTGCCAGCATCACAACCGGGGAGCTGTTTTTT
many,TRBD2,TRBJ2-1,TRBV11-3,17,CASSPGVGGGYYNEQFF,TGTGCCAGCAGCCCGGGAGTCGGGGGAGGGTACTACAATGAGCAGTTCTTC
-,-,TRBJ2-7,TRBV6-8,15,CASSFYPREQYEQYF,TGTGCCAGTTCCTTCTACCCCAGGGAGCAATACGAGCAGTACTTC
-,TRBD1,TRBJ2-1,TRBV6-8,16,CASSVGTGGTSDEQFF,TGTGCCAGCAGTGTTGGAACAGGGGGCACTAGCGATGAGCAGTTCTTC
few,-,TRBJ1-2,TRBV4-1,14,CASSFNQGDYGYTF,TGCGCCAGCAGCTTTAACCAGGGAGACTATGGCTACACCTTC
-,TRBD2,TRBJ2-7,TRBV15,14,CATSVYGRVYEQYF,TGTGCCACCAGCGTTTACGGGAGGGTCTACGAGCAGTACTTC
-,TRBD2,TRBJ2-7,TRBV5-1,20,CASSLDLAGLAGGGSYEQYF,TGCGCCAGCAGCTTGGATTTGGCGGGACTAGCGGGAGGGGGGAGCTACGAGCAGTACTTC
-,TRBD1,TRBJ1-6,TRBV15,15,CATSYRQGGNSPLHF,TGTGCCACCAGCTACCGACAGGGCGGTAATTCACCCCTCCACTTT
-,-,TRBJ1-1,TRBV19,17,CASSPLGQSRPRIEAFF,TGTGCCAGTAGTCCCCTCGGACAGAGCAGACCGAGAATTGAAGCTTTCTTT
-,-,TRBJ2-7,TRBV11-3,16,CASSPAREGPVYEQYF,TGTGCCAGCAGCCCTGCCCGCGAGGGACCTGTTTACGAGCAGTACTTC
-,-,TRBJ2-6,TRBV19,15,CASSISDSTTNVLTF,TGTGCCAGTAGTATCTCGGACTCCACGACCAACGTCCTGACTTTC
-,-,TRBJ1-6,TRBV30,14,CAWSAGTLLVALHF,TGTGCCTGGAGTGCCGGGACACTCCTGGTGGCCCTCCACTTT
few,-,TRBJ2-4,TRBV30,14,CAWSVSGAGVIQYF,TGTGCCTGGAGCGTTAGTGGGGCCGGGGTCATTCAGTACTTC
few,-,TRBJ2-4,TRBV28,12,CATRGTARIQYF,TGTGCCACCCGAGGGACCGCGCGCATTCAGTACTTC
-,-,TRBJ2-1,TRBV7-1,13,CAGGRVDYNEQFF,TGTGCCGGTGGCCGGGTAGACTACAATGAGCAGTTCTTC
-,TRBD2,TRBJ2-5,TRBV5-1,14,CASSSGAFQETQYF,TGCGCCAGCTCCAGCGGGGCCTTCCAAGAGACCCAGTACTTC
-,TRBD1,TRBJ1-3,TRBV19,14,CASKGQGSGNTIYF,TGTGCCAGTAAGGGACAGGGATCCGGAAACACCATATATTTT
few,-,TRBJ1-5,TRBV9,16,CASSEQGPLANQPQHF,TGTGCCAGCAGTGAACAGGGTCCCTTAGCAAATCAGCCCCAGCATTTT
-,TRBD1,TRBJ1-2,TRBV19,16,CASSTSGGQTPYGYTF,TGTGCCAGTAGTACGTCGGGGGGACAGACCCCCTATGGCTACACCTTC
few,-,TRBJ1-6,TRBV9,15,CASSPTQVGTSPLHF,TGTGCCAGCAGCCCGACACAGGTCGGCACTTCACCCCTCCACTTT
-,TRBD2,TRBJ2-3,TRBV23-1,18,CASSQSGILAARTDTQYF,TGCGCCAGCAGTCAATCGGGGATACTAGCGGCCCGCACAGATACGCAGTATTTT
many,TRBD1,TRBJ1-2,TRBV11-3,19,CASSLTGGQAADANYGYTF,TGTGCCAGCAGCTTAACGGGTGGACAGGCCGCAGACGCTAACTATGGCTACACCTTC
-,-,TRBJ2-3,TRBV6-8,14,CASSRVRLADTQYF,TGTGCCAGCAGTAGGGTAAGGTTGGCAGATACGCAGTATTTT
-,-,TRBJ2-2,TRBV5-1,15,CASSLENAGSGELFF,TGCGCCAGCAGCTTGGAAAACGCAGGCTCCGGGGAGCTGTTTTTT
few,-,TRBJ1-2,TRBV6-8,13,CASTEGWAGGYTF,TGTGCCAGCACGGAGGGGTGGGCGGGCGGCTACACCTTC
-,-,TRBJ2-5,TRBV6-8,15,CASSYSNRVGETQYF,TGTGCCAGCAGTTACTCGAACAGGGTAGGAGAGACCCAGTACTTC
-,-,TRBJ1-2,TRBV28,13,CASSLTGPYGYTF,TGTGCCAGCAGTTTGACGGGGCCCTATGGCTACACCTTC
-,-,TRBJ1-1,TRBV11-3,15,CASSSPAQGSLEAFF,TGTGCCAGCAGCTCTCCGGCCCAGGGATCCCTAGAAGCTTTCTTT
few,-,TRBJ1-1,TRBV6-8,15,CASSYEGSGGTEAFF,TGTGCCAGCAGTTACGAGGGGAGTGGTGGCACTGAAGCTTTCTTT
-,-,TRBJ1-1,TRBV1,15,CASSQGTGQPFEAFF,TGCGCCAGCAGCCAGGGGACAGGCCAACCTTTTGAAGCTTTCTTT
many,-,TRBJ2-7,TRBV7-6,15,CASSLDTGPTYEQYF,TGTGCCAGCAGCTTGGATACGGGGCCGACCTACGAGCAGTACTTC
few,TRBD2,TRBJ2-2,TRBV4-1,19,CASSQSRLAGGQGTGELFF,TGCGCCAGCAGCCAATCTAGACTAGCGGGAGGTCAGGGAACCGGGGAGCTGTTTTTT
-,-,TRBJ1-6,TRBV29-1,12,CSVADPGSPLHF,TGCAGCGTCGCCGACCCGGGCTCACCCCTCCACTTT
-,TRBD1,TRBJ1-1,TRBV9,14,CASSASGGSTEAFF,TGTGCCAGCAGCGCCTCAGGGGGCAGCACTGAAGCTTTCTTT
-,-,TRBJ1-1,TRBV5-1,14,CASSLWGVNTEAFF,TGCGCCAGCAGCTTGTGGGGGGTGAACACTGAAGCTTTCTTT
once,-,TRBJ2-2,TRBV29-1,14,CSVDIGLHSGELFF,TGCAGCGTTGATATAGGGTTACATTCGGGGGAGCTGTTTTTT
few,TRBD2,TRBJ2-7,TRBV6-8,15,CASSYSSGRDYEQYF,TGTGCCAGCAGTTACTCTAGCGGGCGAGACTACGAGCAGTACTTC
-,-,TRBJ2-3,TRBV18,13,CASSGLYSDTQYF,TGTGCCAGCTCGGGACTCTATTCAGATACGCAGTATTTT
-,TRBD2,TRBJ2-5,TRBV28,16,CASSSPGGGDGETQYF,TGTGCCAGCAGCTCCCCCGGGGGGGGCGACGGAGAGACCCAGTACTTC
few,-,TRBJ1-3,TRBV6-7,18,CASSYSGTRQGVGNTIYF,TGTGCCAGCAGTTACTCGGGAACGAGGCAGGGAGTCGGAAACACCATATATTTT
few,TRBD1,TRBJ2-5,TRBV6-8,15,CASSRTGVALETQYF,TGTGCCAGCAGTCGGACAGGGGTAGCGTTGGAGACCCAGTACTTC
few,-,TRBJ1-5,TRBV11-3,14,CASSLFQGNQPQHF,TGTGCCAGCAGCTTATTCCAGGGAAATCAGCCCCAGCATTTT
-,TRBD2,TRBJ2-7,TRBV18,15,CASSPPGLASYEQYF,TGTGCCAGCTCACCACCGGGACTAGCTAGCTACGAGCAGTACTTC
-,-,TRBJ2-2,TRBV9,14,CASSRTGMAGELFF,TGTGCCAGCAGTCGTACCGGGATGGCCGGGGAGCTGTTTTTT
few,-,TRBJ2-5,TRBV6-1,14,CASSEGVGRETQYF,TGTGCCAGCAGTGAAGGGGTGGGGCGAGAGACCCAGTACTTC